This T cell receptor beta chain was identified in a study of cytomegalovirus exposure and HLA in healthy donors. Germline lookup yields CDR1 SGHDT and CDR2 YYEEEE. The CDR3 has 12 residues. In regard to this clone: At one end, the junction sequence differs from germline, possibly due to a read error.

Use of 60 Vbeta and 13 Jbeta primers characterized the PCR. TCRdb's copy holds only in-frame clones and misses some; the assay was immunoSEQ multiplex PCR. Of roughly 98,000 clones listed, roughly 81% are singletons. V is TRBV5-6 and J is TRBJ1-1; TRBD1 agrees at 7 bases. Sample: PBMCs. The source of this sequence is a man aged 40-50 years in good health and CMV-seronegative. CDR3 in amino acids: CASRLGKGASFF. The CDR3 nucleotides are TGTGCCAGCAGATTGGGGAAGGGGGCATCTTTCTTT.